One T cell receptor (beta chain) is described in this entry. No cognate antigen has been identified for it. The source of the sample is a study of cytomegalovirus exposure and HLA in healthy donors (dated 2017 in TCRdb). About the investigation overall: In an earlier analysis of some 550 of the donors, 276 Gb of sequence data and some 120 million unique TCR beta sequences from roughly 200 million T cells were reported. A later analysis re-examined previously published TCR beta repertoires from about 700 donors and added high-resolution HLA genotyping to investigate patterns of TCR occurrence. An early release covering more than 500 HLA-typed donors comprised about 300 gigabases of sequencing data and around 86 million unique TCR sequences. In the later analysis, no new phenotypic data were used to find candidate immune exposures; instead, reliance was placed on TCR beta sequences and their occurrence across donors. The study aimed to test whether cataloging public T cell receptors could reveal signatures of past pathogen exposure. An earlier analysis of several hundred of the donors applied high-throughput TCR beta sequencing to assess whether each TCR beta V gene segment acted as functional or pseudogenic. Using immunosequencing, the study profiled T cell repertoires from 666 subjects and related those repertoires to cytomegalovirus serostatus. A few DR-DQ haplotypes were handled as single units for association and clustering because linkage in the cohort was strong. A later genetic analysis took genome-wide SNP genotypes for 398 of the 666 donors and used that subset as a discovery cohort. Along with the approximately 700-subject first cohort, a separate validation cohort of over a hundred different subjects was used. Donor age, sex, ethnicity and CMV serostatus were compiled together with the repertoire data. The number of donors typed differed by locus, with 629-630 for A, B, C, DRB1 and DQB1, about 500 for DQA1, over 600 for DPA1, and under 490 for DPB1. Every repertoire in the discovery cohort had been generated on one and the same sequencing platform. Among 398 genotyped donors of the cohort, an average of about 220,000 unique TCR beta nucleotide sequences was sequenced per donor, of which about 19% were non-productive. Among the roughly 400 genotyped donors, around 81% belonged to the genetic ancestry cluster associated with self-reported Caucasian donors. HLA typing covered class I and class II loci at four-digit resolution. To predict cytomegalovirus infection status, the study combined high-throughput TCR immunosequencing, statistical association of individual TCRs with disease status, and machine learning.

What the authors observed across the whole study: Cytomegalovirus status was reported to be diagnosed by the classifier with high specificity and sensitivity in both the original and validation cohorts. In a later genetic analysis, a missense DCLRE1C variant was associated with V-gene and J-gene trimming of TCR beta chains, and the association was replicated in an independent cohort. According to a later analysis, TCR association rates differed among HLA loci, with DRB1 alleles showing the most associated TCRs and HLA-C alleles showing the fewest. For the cohort, immune exposure information was limited to CMV serostatus. Linkage disequilibrium might explain the correlated functional status among segregating V segments, but an unknown experimental factor could not be ruled out. The authors suggested that the approach could potentially be extended to other disease states and immunological phenotypes. Because HLA typing was missing for some donors at each locus, association tests included only the typed subset. A total of about 180 TCR beta chains were listed by the study as associated with cytomegalovirus. Assigning TCR associations to individual alleles was difficult when HLA alleles, especially DR and DQ, strongly co-occurred. Specific HLA alleles were associated with 18,000 or so TCR beta sequences at a false discovery rate of 0.05 in a later analysis. Because the 87-base-pair reads could not distinguish some IMGT-functional V segments, including TRBV6-2 and TRBV6-3, those segments were excluded. This cohort had only TCR beta chains sequenced, and the lack of alpha or paired-chain data limited which features could be detected. According to a later analysis, most CMV-associated TCR beta chains appeared to be HLA-restricted, and the HLA associations seemed to be driven largely by CMV exposure. The sequencing pipeline was judged likely to have produced a cluster of highly shared sequence variants as a technical artifact. In a later analysis, HLA-associated TCR beta chains were found to be more clonally expanded and to have lower generation probabilities than equally common non-associated chains. Most TCR sequences were seen in very few donors, while some public TCRs were found in many individuals. A few of the identified cytomegalovirus-associated TCR beta chains were confirmed in vitro to be specific for cytomegalovirus antigens. The presence/absence analyses assumed that sequencing depth was roughly uniform across donors, and that assumption may not be true. Because counts were too low, about 17 rarely observed V segments, including chromosome 9 orphons, were excluded from the earlier analysis of 587 of the donors. A later analysis reported that several top co-occurrence clusters appeared linked to parvovirus B19, influenza, CMV and Epstein-Barr virus. A further reported finding was that TCR beta sequences accurately predicted the HLA-A and HLA-B alleles for most subjects in the first cohort. In an earlier analysis of 587 of the donors, most TCR beta V segments were observed in productive rearrangements about 87% or about 30% of the time, broadly matching IMGT annotations. According to a later genetic analysis, donors in an Asian-associated ancestry cluster had fewer N-insertions in productive TCRs than the approximately 670-donor mean.

The cohort consisted of approximately 690 healthy bone marrow donors. Cohort members were all nominally healthy when sampled, although unrecorded immune exposures were likely present. The donor tested CMV seronegative and was one of the 352 seronegative cohort members. Each donor provided a peripheral blood sample, and peripheral blood mononuclear cells were used for TCR beta sequencing. The Qiagen DNeasy Blood Extraction Kit was used to extract genomic DNA from the blood cell samples. Here V drops 2 bases and J drops 8 bases, and the junction holds 14 bases not matched to any gene. CDR1 is given as GTSNPN and CDR2 as SVGIG, both from the germline V gene (reference sequence). Taken from cysteine to phenylalanine, the CDR3 has 16 residues. The DNA shown is the 48-base CDR3, in frame from base 1. Libraries were prepared through the immunoSEQ multiplex PCR assay. The multiplex PCR relied on a mix of 60 forward primers for TCR Vbeta segments and 13 reverse primers for TCR Jbeta segments. A multiplex PCR assay on genomic DNA amplified the CDR3 region of rearranged TCR beta genes. On the Illumina HiSeq System, the amplified TCR beta libraries were sequenced as 87-base-pair reads. In the paper's pipeline: A later analysis tallied around 80 million unique TCR beta chains across the 666 repertoires, and about 12 million of those chains were shared by two or more donors. A nearest-neighbor algorithm error-corrected the raw reads and collapsed the reads into unique sequences, merging closely related sequences to remove PCR and sequencing errors. V, D and J gene segments were assigned by aligning CDR3 sequences to IMGT reference sequences. Each retained sequence needed at least a six-nucleotide match to both a V gene segment and a J gene segment. A rearrangement was called productive if the CDR3 had no stop codons and remained in frame with V and J, and every other rearrangement was called non-productive. CDR3 was defined by IMGT convention, running from the second conserved V-encoded cysteine to the conserved J-encoded phenylalanine. The earlier analysis of about 560 of the donors excluded any sequence lacking an unambiguous match to a single V gene segment. An earlier analysis of several hundred of the donors classified V segments as functional when productive rearrangements were above 56.7% and as segregating when the standard deviation between donors was above 5%. A statistical classification framework was built to diagnose cytomegalovirus status from the catalog of TCR beta chain sequences. A later analysis assigned V and J genes by comparing TCR nucleotide sequences with IMGT/GENE-DB human TR gene sequences. Using the TCRdist pipeline, a later analysis assigned CDR3 sequences along with most-parsimonious VDJ recombination scenarios. A later analysis defined each TCR beta chain by its CDR3 amino acid sequence plus V-gene family, and excluded reads lacking a unique V-gene family. As a way to deal with suspected cross-contamination and a sequencing artifact, a later analysis dropped more than 500 nucleotide sequences that were highly shared and had low generation probability. A later analysis calculated a clonal expansion index for each public chain from normalized within-repertoire ranks of inferred template counts. A later analysis computed generation probabilities with a VDJ recombination model fitted to out-of-frame rearrangements, and checked the results against IGoR. In a later analysis, hypergeometric tests were used to score TCR-TCR, TCR-HLA and TCR-CMV co-occurrence, with a repertoire-size bias correction applied to TCR pairs. In a later analysis, false discovery rates were estimated by permuting HLA or CMV assignments 20 times. A later analysis grouped co-occurring TCRs with DBSCAN, adding TCRdist sequence similarity when clustering within HLA-allele-positive subsets. For co-occurrence clustering, repertoires with fewer than 30,000 or more than 120,000 public chains were excluded, along with four to six repertoires with anomalous nucleotide sharing. The clones in this table, taken by TCRdb from immuneACCESS, are in-frame only. Not every clone is retained; where verified, under half of the shortfall comes from an unresolved V gene, and the cause of the rest is unknown. V, J and clone size are taken as reported in that table, and D and trimming were inferred from the DNA itself. The sample table records tens of thousands of clones. The ten largest account for 1.7% of the sample.

Source material: PBMCs. The clonotype comes from a woman aged 30 to 39 in good health and CMV-seronegative. The chain joins TRBV30 to TRBJ2-1; a stretch of 8 junction bases matches TRBD2. The base sequence is TGTGCCTGGAGTTCCTGGACCAAGCGGGAGTCCGATGAGCAGTTCTTC. Protein translation: CAWSSWTKRESDEQFF. Outside the CDR3, residues come from the reference TRBV30 and TRBJ2-1 proteins, so the full variable domain is: SQTIHQWPATLVQPVGSPLSLECTVEGTSNPNLYWYRQAAGRGLQLLFYSVGIGQISSEVPQNLSASRPQDRQFILSSKKLLLSDSGFYLCAWSSWTKRESDEQFFGPGTRLTVL.